Below are 32 T cell receptor beta chains sequenced from a single sample in a study of pediatric ulcerative colitis. Rectal tissue came from one to two pinch biopsies taken at colonoscopy. The method was immunoSEQ multiplex PCR; TCRdb's version includes in-frame clones alone and lacks a portion of them. The table records about 24,000 clones, 55% to 85% of them present only once. Material for sequencing was gut tissue. The receptors shown here come from a boy under 18 with severe ulcerative colitis.

This clone is termed medium-sized. The chain couples TRBV5-1 to TRBJ1-1; TRBD1 might be the D (6 bases). The CDR3 extends over 15 amino acids. Trimming removed 3 bases at V and 5 bases at J, with 17 bases between. Germline V CDR1 and CDR2: SGHRS, YFSETQ. CDR3 sequence (DNA): TGCGCCAGCAGCTCCAGTACAGGGTTCAGGACTGAAGCTTTCTTT. As protein: CASSSSTGFRTEAFF.

This chain connects TRBV11-2 to TRBJ2-7; 11 bases agree with TRBD2. The J segment lost 6 bases and the V segment lost 1 base, leaving 5 bases of the junction unmatched. The CDR3 is made up of 15 amino acids. Germline V gene sequence: CDR1 SGHAT, CDR2 FQNNGV. The CDR3 DNA is TGTGCCAGCAGCTTAGGTCTAGCGGGAGGAGGCGAGCAGTACTTC. This sequence encodes CASSLGLAGGGEQYF. Looking up the rest from reference TRBV11-2 and TRBJ2-7 gives the full variable domain: EAGVAQSPRYKIIEKRQSVAFWCNPISGHATLYWYQQILGQGPKLLIQFQNNGVVDDSQLPKDRFSAERLKGVDSTLKIQPAKLEDSAVYLCASSLGLAGGGEQYFGPGTRLTVT.

J is TRBJ2-5 and V is TRBV6-6, with 12 bases fitting TRBD1. In germline, CDR1 is MNHNY, CDR2 SVGAGI (reference sequence). This CDR3 is built from 16 residues. The V and J ends lost 5 bases and 4 bases, in that order; junction bases with no gene match: 8. The CDR3 sequence is CASSATGQGARETQYF. CDR3 DNA: TGTGCCAGCAGTGCCACGGGACAGGGGGCAAGAGAGACCCAGTACTTC.

The chain recombines TRBV6-1 with TRBJ2-1; D is uncertain. V was clipped by 3 bases and J by 4 bases, with 13 bases between them. The germline V gene has CDR1 MNHNS and CDR2 SASEGT. The CDR3 length is 15 residues. CDR3 in DNA: TGTGCCAGCAGTGATAGTCCCGCCCGTTACAATGAGCAGTTCTTC. This codes for CASSDSPARYNEQFF.

This clone has just a few counts. Other DNA sequences in this sample translate to the same CDR3. The chain links TRBV11-2 to TRBJ1-1, with D unclear. CDR3 length: 13 amino acids. Deletions cut 3 bases from V and 3 bases from J, with 8 bases between. Germline loops: CDR1 SGHAT, CDR2 FQNNGV. The CDR3 loop is CASSFGGYTEAFF. The DNA for the CDR3 is TGTGCCAGCAGCTTCGGAGGGTACACTGAAGCTTTCTTT.

The V call is TRBV11-3, the J call TRBJ2-5, with 7 bases lining up with TRBD1. J gave up 3 bases and V 1 base, and 8 bases lay outside the gene matches. This CDR3 contains 16 residues. CDR1 and CDR2 from the germline V gene are SGHNT and YENEEA. CDR3 amino acids: CASSLVGAGGKETQYF. For the CDR3, the DNA is TGTGCCAGCAGCTTAGTAGGGGCAGGGGGAAAAGAGACCCAGTACTTC.

The V and J genes are TRBV9 and TRBJ1-1; tentative D call: TRBD1 (6 bases). The germline V gene has CDR1 SGDLS and CDR2 YYNGEE. V gave up 2 bases and J gave up 5 bases, with 16 bases separating them. The length of the CDR3 is 15 residues. The CDR3: CASSVPQGHGTEAFF. CDR3 nucleotide sequence: TGTGCCAGCAGCGTCCCACAGGGTCACGGGACTGAAGCTTTCTTT.

The CDR3 coding sequence is TGTGCCAGCCATAGCGGGACGATCCAAGAGACCCAGTACTTC. Amino acid sequence: CASHSGTIQETQYF. The chain uses TRBV5-4 and TRBJ2-5; TRBD2 agrees at 8 bases. Germline CDR1 is SGHNT and CDR2 is YYREEE (reference sequence). This CDR3 region has 14 residues. Unmatched junction bases numbered 6, after V lost 7 bases and J lost 1 base.

This clone was seen once. The chain joins TRBV9 to TRBJ1-6; D gene unclear. Trimming cost V 3 bases and J 7 bases, with 23 bases left between them. The CDR3 totals 18 residues. Germline V CDR1 and CDR2: SGDLS, YYNGEE. Here the CDR3 DNA reads TGTGCCAGCAGCGAGACTAGCCGTTTAGTCTGTAGCAATTCACCCCTCCACTTT. This encodes CASSETSRLVCSNSPLHF.

This chain connects TRBV10-3 to TRBJ2-5; no reliable D call. This CDR3 comprises 11 residues. CDR1 and CDR2 (germline): ENHRY, SYGVKD. The V gene lost 10 bases and the J gene lost 2 bases, with 8 bases spanning the gap. Here the CDR3 reads CATSPQETQYF. The CDR3 coding sequence is TGTGCCACCAGCCCACAAGAGACCCAGTACTTC.

The rearrangement uses TRBV6-5 and TRBJ2-7; D possibly corresponds to TRBD2 (7 bases). Between the trimmed V and J ends, which lost 3 bases and 3 bases, there was a span of 12 bases. Germline CDR1 reads MNHEY; CDR2 reads SVGAGI. This CDR3 region has 14 residues. CDR3 sequence (DNA): TGTGCCAGCAGTTATCAGGGGACTAACTACGAGCAGTACTTC. The encoded protein is CASSYQGTNYEQYF.

The chain employs TRBV9 and TRBJ2-2, with D possibly matching TRBD1 (6 bases). The CDR3 extends over 13 amino acids. Germline lookup yields CDR1 SGDLS and CDR2 YYNGEE. Trimming left V 3 bases short and J 6 bases short, with 9 bases between. CDR3 bases: TGTGCCAGCAGCGCAGGGGAATCCGGGGAGCTGTTTTTT. Protein sequence: CASSAGESGELFF.

The chain couples TRBV7-9 to TRBJ1-1; 7 bases align to TRBD1. Per germline, CDR1 SEHNR and CDR2 FQNEAQ (reference sequence). V shed 5 bases and J 4 bases; nucleotides not matched to a gene: 10. This CDR3 has 15 residues. The CDR3 here is CASSRLGQGGTEAFF. In DNA form, the CDR3 reads TGTGCCAGCAGCCGACTGGGCCAGGGGGGCACTGAAGCTTTCTTT.

The chain is built from TRBV2 and TRBJ2-3; perhaps TRBD2 as D (6 bases). This CDR3 has 17 residues. Deletions cut 6 bases from V and 5 bases from J, with 24 bases between. CDR1 is SNHLY, CDR2 FYNNEI, per germline. The CDR3 region is CASSPRGPGVVVDTQYF. The DNA of the CDR3 is TGTGCCAGCAGCCCCCGGGGTCCGGGAGTCGTTGTAGATACGCAGTATTTT.

V gene TRBV27 combines with J gene TRBJ2-1; TRBD2 aligns across 7 bases. Germline V lookup: CDR1 MNHEY, CDR2 SMNVEV (reference sequence). The junction had 6 bases not matched to a gene; V was cut back by 2 bases and J by 8 bases. The CDR3 spans 14 residues. CDR3 amino acids: CASSLGDYGDEQFF. The CDR3 coding sequence is TGTGCCAGCAGTTTAGGGGACTATGGGGATGAGCAGTTCTTC.

V gene TRBV7-3 combines with J gene TRBJ2-1, with TRBD2 identical over 7 bases. The CDR3 is 16 amino acids. With V trimmed by 2 bases and J by 2 bases, 6 bases remained unmatched. Germline CDR1 is SGHTA and CDR2 is FQGTGA. Here the CDR3 reads CASSLVPSGTYNEQFF. The CDR3 DNA reads TGTGCCAGCAGCTTAGTGCCTAGCGGAACCTACAATGAGCAGTTCTTC. The full variable domain, in which reference TRBV7-3 and TRBJ2-1 provide the parts outside the CDR3, is GAGVSQTPSNKVTEKGKYVELRCDPISGHTALYWYRQSLGQGPEFLIYFQGTGAADDSGLPNDRFFAVRPEGSVSTLKIQRTERGDSAVYLCASSLVPSGTYNEQFFGPGTRLTVL.

The V gene is TRBV7-6, the J gene TRBJ2-5; D gene unclear. Looked up from germline, CDR1 is SGHVS and CDR2 is FNYEAQ. V shed 3 bases and J shed 4 bases, with 6 bases lying between them. This CDR3 has 12 residues. For the CDR3, the DNA is TGTGCCAGCAGCTTCGGTAGAGAGACCCAGTACTTC. It is translated as CASSFGRETQYF.

This clone was observed a few times. The V gene is TRBV2, the J gene TRBJ1-2; 10 bases map to TRBD1. Germline V gene sequence: CDR1 SNHLY, CDR2 FYNNEI. CDR3 size: 15 residues. Trimming took 6 bases from V and 8 from J; bases not matched to a gene: 12. For the CDR3, the DNA is TGTGCCAGCAGAGAACGAGGGACAGGGGATTCGGGCTACACCTTC. This encodes CASRERGTGDSGYTF.

The rearrangement uses TRBV6-5 and TRBJ1-1; D is undetermined. V lost 0 bases and J 2 bases, leaving 10 bases between the germline ends. Germline CDR1 and CDR2: MNHEY and SVGAGI. The CDR3 length is 15 residues. CDR3 nucleotide sequence: TGTGCCAGCAGTTACTCTGGCACATTAAACACTGAAGCTTTCTTT. Amino acid sequence: CASSYSGTLNTEAFF.

This CDR3 reads CASSLTPATAGNTIYF. The CDR3, as DNA: TGTGCCAGCAGTCTCACCCCCGCGACGGCTGGAAACACCATATATTTT. The rearrangement links TRBV27 to TRBJ1-3; unclear D gene. The V end lost 5 bases, the J end lost 2 bases, and 16 bases lay between the germline ends. This CDR3 spans 16 amino acids. Looked up from germline, CDR1 is MNHEY and CDR2 is SMNVEV (reference sequence).

For this clone: One end of the junction fails to match germline, which may point to a read error. This chain joins TRBV30 and TRBJ1-5; no firm D call. The CDR3 contains 14 residues. Germline-derived CDR1 and CDR2 are GTSNPN and SVGIG (reference sequence). The CDR3 region is CVWGSGKAQQPQHF. CDR3 nucleotides: TGTGTCTGGGGATCCGGGAAAGCTCAACAGCCCCAGCATTTT.

The CDR3: CASSFAGGGYNEQFF. The CDR3 nucleotides read TGCGCCAGCAGCTTCGCGGGAGGAGGCTACAATGAGCAGTTCTTC. The chain carries TRBV5-1 and TRBJ2-1; 8 bases fit TRBD2. V was pared by 2 bases and J by 3 bases, with 4 bases of the junction left unmatched. The length of the CDR3 is 15 residues. Germline V gene data show CDR1 as SGHRS and CDR2 as YFSETQ. Complete variable domain (other parts from reference TRBV5-1 and TRBJ2-1): KAGVTQTPRYLIKTRGQQVTLSCSPISGHRSVSWYQQTPGQGLQFLFEYFSETQRNKGNFPGRFSGRQFSNSRSEMNVSTLELGDSALYLCASSFAGGGYNEQFFGPGTRLTVL.

The V call is TRBV30, the J call TRBJ2-3; 7 bases agree with TRBD2. From germline, CDR1 is GTSNPN and CDR2 SVGIG (reference sequence). Germline trimming cut 5 bases from V and 2 bases from J; bases unmatched to any gene: 7. CDR3 length: 14 amino acids. The DNA of the CDR3 is TGTGCCTGGGGCCTAGCGGAATCCACAGATACGCAGTATTTT. As protein: CAWGLAESTDTQYF.

This clone appeared once. The chain couples TRBV5-1 to TRBJ2-3, with a weak D call TRBD2 (5 bases). Deletions cut 7 bases from V and 5 bases from J, with 8 bases between. Germline V CDR1 and CDR2: SGHRS, YFSETQ. The CDR3 runs 11 residues. The CDR3 coding sequence is TGCGCCAGCTCCGGGGAAGATACGCAGTATTTT. It yields the protein CASSGEDTQYF.

This clone came up once. The rearrangement links TRBV18 to TRBJ1-1, with 7 bases matching TRBD1. Losses at the gene ends were 2 bases for V and 6 bases for J; bases not matched to a gene: 3. There are 13 residues in the CDR3. CDR1 is KGHSH, CDR2 LQKENI, per germline. CDR3 nucleotides: TGTGCCAGCTCACCATCAGGGGGGCCTGAAGCTTTCTTT. It encodes CASSPSGGPEAFF.

The chain is built from TRBV7-9 and TRBJ2-5; D remains unclear. The V end was cut by 5 bases, the J end by 3 bases, with 7 bases between. Germline-derived CDR1 and CDR2 are SEHNR and FQNEAQ (reference sequence). This CDR3 region has 12 residues. In DNA form, the CDR3 reads TGTGCCAGCAGCCCCTGGGAAGAGACCCAGTACTTC. It yields the protein CASSPWEETQYF.

This sequence joins TRBV5-1 and TRBJ2-7, with D perhaps TRBD1 (5 bases). CDR1 is SGHRS and CDR2 is YFSETQ in the germline V gene. V was shortened by 6 bases and J by 2 bases, with 9 bases between the two germline ends. There are 12 residues in the CDR3. CDR3 residues: CASKDTAYEQYF. Here the CDR3 DNA reads TGCGCCAGCAAGGACACCGCCTACGAGCAGTACTTC.

The chain recombines TRBV14 with TRBJ1-1; no clear D gene. Per the germline V gene, CDR1 is SGHDN and CDR2 is FVKESK. CDR3 length: 14 residues. V dropped 2 bases and J dropped 3 bases, with 10 bases sitting between them. This CDR3 is CASSQRLGDTEAFF. The CDR3 DNA sequence: TGTGCCAGCAGCCAAAGGCTTGGGGACACTGAAGCTTTCTTT. Full variable domain (rest looked up from reference TRBV14 and TRBJ1-1): EAGVTQFPSHSVIEKGQTVTLRCDPISGHDNLYWYRRVMGKEIKFLLHFVKESKQDESGMPNNRFLAERTGGTYSTLKVQPAELEDSGVYFCASSQRLGDTEAFFGQGTRLTVV.

The chain carries TRBV6-6 and TRBJ2-3; the D is unclear. Germline assignment: CDR1 MNHNY and CDR2 SVGAGI (reference sequence). Trimming shortened V by 6 bases and J by 0 bases, and 13 bases separated the two germline ends. The CDR3 sequence is 15 residues long. The CDR3 here is CASSPKETSTDTQYF. For the CDR3, the DNA is TGTGCCAGCAGCCCCAAGGAAACTAGCACAGATACGCAGTATTTT.

V is TRBV10-3 and J is TRBJ2-1, with 7 nucleotides matching TRBD1. Germline loops: CDR1 ENHRY, CDR2 SYGVKD. The CDR3 is 14 amino acids. V was clipped by 6 bases and J by 3 bases; unmatched bases: 5. CDR3 sequence reads: CAIRRDSGYNEQFF. For the CDR3, the DNA is TGTGCCATCAGACGGGACAGTGGCTACAATGAGCAGTTCTTC.

This clone was observed a few times. The gene calls are TRBV6-6 and TRBJ1-2, with a weak D call TRBD1 (5 bases). CDR3 length: 15 amino acids. V lost 5 bases, J lost 2 bases, and 15 bases lay in between. Germline values: CDR1 MNHNY, CDR2 SVGAGI (reference sequence). The CDR3 DNA reads as TGTGCCAGCAGTCCAACAAAAAACAGGAACTATGGCTACACCTTC. Its translation is CASSPTKNRNYGYTF.

This clone was recorded only once. The V and J genes are TRBV29-1 and TRBJ1-2; D not resolved. The V and J ends lost 3 bases and 7 bases respectively, with 9 bases between them. The length of the CDR3 is 11 residues. Per the germline V gene, CDR1 is SQVTM and CDR2 is ANQGSEA. Here the CDR3 reads CSVDWGSGYTF. CDR3 bases: TGCAGCGTTGACTGGGGATCTGGCTACACCTTC.